The 8 T cell receptor beta chains below all came from one sample that was sequenced in a study of shared clonotypes between healthy human individuals (TCRdb year 2020). Libraries were constructed by the immunoSEQ multiplex PCR assay. TCRdb holds this immuneACCESS table with in-frame rearrangements only. Some clones are missing; in checked studies, unresolved V genes explain under half, and the rest has no known cause. This sample has roughly 2.6 million clones in its table, and more than 80% of those were observed once. The leading ten clones occupy around 0.14% of the sample. Input material: naive CD4+ T cells sorted from blood. What this sample's cell subset or site label stands for: CD45RA+ positively selected. The receptor source for this set is a man aged 18 to 35 in good health.

The chain is built from TRBV5-5 and TRBJ1-6; TRBD1 might be the D (5 bases). The CDR3 is 15 residues long. Germline V lookup: CDR1 SGHKS, CDR2 YYEKEE (reference sequence). Trimming took 0 bases from V and 9 from J, leaving 13 bases between them. For the CDR3, the DNA is TGTGCCAGCAGCTTGGTACTAGGGGAGATTTCACCCCTCCACTTT. This gives the protein CASSLVLGEISPLHF.

The genes are TRBV25-1 and TRBJ2-3; D not resolved. CDR3 length: 12 amino acids. With 4 bases removed from V and 2 bases from J, the gap between germline ends came to 4 bases. Germline V lookup: CDR1 MGHDK, CDR2 SYGVNS. Here the CDR3 reads CASSAATDTQYF. The CDR3 nucleotides read TGTGCCAGCAGTGCGGCCACAGATACGCAGTATTTT.

J is TRBJ2-5 and V is TRBV5-4, with 14 positions matching TRBD2. The germline V gene encodes CDR1 SGHNT and CDR2 YYREEE (reference sequence). This CDR3 is 18 amino acids long. J gave up 4 bases and V 3 bases, and 11 bases lay outside the gene matches. The CDR3 DNA follows: TGTGCCAGCAGCTCCCCCTCCGCAGGGACTAGCGGGAGAGAGACCCAGTACTTC. This sequence encodes CASSSPSAGTSGRETQYF. Full variable domain (rest looked up from reference TRBV5-4 and TRBJ2-5): ETGVTQSPTHLIKTRGQQVTLRCSSQSGHNTVSWYQQALGQGPQFIFQYYREEENGRGNFPPRFSGLQFPNYSSELNVNALELDDSALYLCASSSPSAGTSGRETQYFGPGTRLLVL.

This clone appeared a single time. The V call is TRBV5-5, the J call TRBJ1-5; D call uncertain. There are 14 residues in the CDR3. Trimming stripped 0 bases from V and 4 bases from J, with 8 bases between. CDR1 is SGHKS and CDR2 is YYEKEE in the germline V gene (reference sequence). This CDR3 is CASSLEGRNQPQHF. The CDR3 DNA sequence: TGTGCCAGCAGCTTGGAAGGTCGAAATCAGCCCCAGCATTTT.

This rearrangement joins TRBV7-2 to TRBJ1-4, with 7 bases identical to TRBD1. Looked up from germline, CDR1 is SGHTA and CDR2 is FQGNSA. Unmatched junction bases numbered 16, after V lost 1 base and J lost 8 bases. This CDR3 has 18 amino acids. Here the CDR3 DNA reads TGTGCCAGCAGCTTAGGAGGGATGGTGGGGACAGCCTTCGAAAAACTGTTTTTT. It is translated as CASSLGGMVGTAFEKLFF.

V is TRBV27 and J is TRBJ2-1; TRBD2 matches 7 bases. V lost 3 bases to trimming and J lost 3 bases; unmatched junction nucleotides: 5. From germline, CDR1 is MNHEY and CDR2 SMNVEV (reference sequence). The CDR3 sequence is 15 residues long. The DNA for the CDR3 is TGTGCCAGCAGTTTCCGGGGGGTATTCTACAATGAGCAGTTCTTC. Translation gives CASSFRGVFYNEQFF.

This sequence joins TRBV7-9 and TRBJ1-1; 9 nucleotides align to TRBD1. Per the germline V gene, CDR1 is SEHNR and CDR2 is FQNEAQ (reference sequence). The J segment lost 11 bases and the V segment lost 5 bases, leaving 12 bases of the junction unmatched. This CDR3 region has 14 residues. CDR3 sequence: CASSQIHRGPWAFF. The CDR3 region has the DNA TGTGCCAGCAGCCAAATTCACAGGGGGCCTTGGGCTTTCTTT. Full variable domain (missing parts from reference TRBV7-9 and TRBJ1-1): DTGVSQNPRHKITKRGQNVTFRCDPISEHNRLYWYRQTLGQGPEFLTYFQNEAQLEKSRLLSDRFSAERPKGSFSTLEIQRTEQGDSAMYLCASSQIHRGPWAFFGQGTRLTVV.

In its sample, this clone was seen once. The V call is TRBV30, the J call TRBJ2-1; D gene ambiguous. The germline V and J ends were trimmed by 4 bases and 4 bases, with 11 bases remaining between them. The CDR3 is made up of 13 amino acids. From germline, CDR1 is GTSNPN and CDR2 SVGIG (reference sequence). For the CDR3, the DNA is TGTGCCTGGAAGCAGGACCATTACAATGAGCAGTTCTTC. It codes for CAWKQDHYNEQFF.